A selection of T cell receptor beta chains follows, all from one sample in a study of blood T cell repertoires in COVID-19. Profiled with immunoSEQ multiplex PCR; TCRdb holds only in-frame clones, not every one. The sample lists under 25,000 clones, around nine tenths occurring once. Sequences were obtained from peripheral blood. These receptors were obtained from a human donor with active COVID-19. The donor label of this sample is uncertain. Both conserved end residues are part of each CDR3. D genes are given only for firm matches. Expanded clones are given a class, and other clones once, few, many or no size at all.

J gene,D gene,V gene,clone size,CDR3 DNA,CDR3 protein
TRBJ2-2,TRBD2,TRBV28,.,TGTGCCATTGTTGCTAGCGGAAGCTCCGCCGGGGAGCTGTTTTTT,CAIVASGSSAGELFF
TRBJ2-2,.,TRBV7-2,.,TGTGCCAGCAGATCAGGGAGCGGGTCTGCTAATACCGGGGAGCTGTTTTTT,CASRSGSGSANTGELFF
TRBJ2-2,.,TRBV30,.,TGTGCCTGGAGTCTAGGGGTTCCCGGGGAGCTGTTTTTT,CAWSLGVPGELFF
TRBJ2-5,TRBD2,TRBV27,.,TGTGCCAGCAGTGCCGGGACTAGCGGACAAGAGACCCAGTACTTC,CASSAGTSGQETQYF
TRBJ1-1,TRBD1,TRBV4-1,.,TGCGCCAGCAGCCACAGGGGGCTTGTGAACACTGAAGCTTTCTTT,CASSHRGLVNTEAFF
TRBJ1-1,.,TRBV5-1,.,TGCGCCAGCAGCCCAGGAGGCATGAACACTGAAGCTTTCTTT,CASSPGGMNTEAFF
TRBJ2-2,TRBD1,TRBV6-6,.,TGTGCCAGCAGTTGGGGACAGGCGAACACCGGGGAGCTGTTTTTT,CASSWGQANTGELFF
TRBJ1-6,.,TRBV27,.,TGTGCCAGCCGAATCCTAGGGGATCGTTCACCCCTCCACTTT,CASRILGDRSPLHF
TRBJ2-5,TRBD1,TRBV7-9,.,TGTGCCAGCACCTCCCTGGAAGTTGAGACAGGGTGGTCGGAGACCCAGTACTTC,CASTSLEVETGWSETQYF
TRBJ1-1,.,TRBV28,.,TGTGCCAGCAGTTTCTCAGAAATGAACACTGAAGCTTTCTTT,CASSFSEMNTEAFF
TRBJ1-4,TRBD1,TRBV5-1,.,TGCGCCAGCAGCTCGGACAGGGCGACTAATGAAAAACTGTTTTTT,CASSSDRATNEKLFF
TRBJ2-7,TRBD2,TRBV16,.,TGTGCCAGCAGCCGCGAGGGAGCGGGAGTGGGCGAGCAGTACTTC,CASSREGAGVGEQYF
TRBJ2-5,.,TRBV15,.,TGTGCCACCAGCAGAGGTCCAGGGGAGATGGAGACCCAGTACTTC,CATSRGPGEMETQYF
TRBJ2-7,.,TRBV28,.,TGTGCCAGCAGTTTATCCAACGAGCAGTACTTC,CASSLSNEQYF
TRBJ1-6,TRBD1,TRBV6-5,.,TGTGCCAGCAGCCGGGACAGCAATTCACCCCTCCACTTT,CASSRDSNSPLHF
TRBJ2-6,TRBD1,TRBV19,.,TGTGCCAGTCGTACCAAACAGGGGGGTAACTCTGGGGCCAACGTCCTGACTTTC,CASRTKQGGNSGANVLTF
TRBJ2-7,.,TRBV27,.,TGTGCCAGCAGTTTGGGGAGCCCCTACGAGCAGTACTTC,CASSLGSPYEQYF
TRBJ1-4,.,TRBV6-5,.,TGTGCCAGCAGTTACGGGGGGGCAACTAATGAAAAACTGTTTTTT,CASSYGGATNEKLFF
TRBJ2-1,TRBD2,TRBV9,.,TGTGCCAGCAGCCCGAGCACGGGAGGTACCTACAATGAGCAGTTCTTC,CASSPSTGGTYNEQFF
TRBJ2-7,TRBD1,TRBV4-3,few,TGCGCCAGCAGCCGCGGAGCCGCCGGGACAGGGCCCCACGAGCAGTACTTC,CASSRGAAGTGPHEQYF
TRBJ2-3,.,TRBV2,.,TGTGCCAGCAGTGCGGCAGGGGGAGGCGCAGATACGCAGTATTTT,CASSAAGGGADTQYF
TRBJ2-1,.,TRBV6-5,.,TGTGCCAGCAATAGGGGTGGCGCCTACAATGAGCAGTTCTTC,CASNRGGAYNEQFF
TRBJ1-2,TRBD1,TRBV29-1,.,TGCAGCGTTGATGATGGACAGGGGCGTTTTACTGGCTACACCTTC,CSVDDGQGRFTGYTF
TRBJ2-1,.,TRBV9,.,TGTGCCAGCAGCCCGCGTGTCGGGAGTTACAATGAGCAGTTCTTC,CASSPRVGSYNEQFF
TRBJ1-5,.,TRBV7-9,.,TGTGCCAGCAGCGCGTCAGGGGCCGGCCGGCCCCAGCATTTT,CASSASGAGRPQHF
TRBJ2-1,.,TRBV3-1/TRBV3-2,.,TGTGCCAGCAGCCAAGACGCCCTCCGGGTCGGTAACAATGAGCAGTTCTTC,CASSQDALRVGNNEQFF
TRBJ2-3,.,TRBV2,.,TGTGCCAGCAGTGCCCCTTTCACAGATACGCAGTATTTT,CASSAPFTDTQYF
TRBJ2-7,TRBD2,TRBV14,.,TGTGCCAGCAGCCTTGGGACTAGCGGGTGGAACGAGCAGTACTTC,CASSLGTSGWNEQYF
TRBJ2-7,TRBD2,TRBV7-2,.,TGTGCCAGCAGCCAAAATCTAGCGGGAGAGAGCGAGCAGTACTTC,CASSQNLAGESEQYF
TRBJ2-1,TRBD2,TRBV28,.,TGTGCCAGCAGGACTAGCGCCAATGAGCAGTTCTTC,CASRTSANEQFF
TRBJ1-1,.,TRBV12-3/TRBV12-4,.,TGTGCCAGCAGTTTAAGACAGAACACTGAAGCTTTCTTT,CASSLRQNTEAFF
TRBJ2-1,TRBD2,TRBV29-1,.,TGCAGCGTTGATCCGGGAGGAAACAATGAGCAGTTCTTC,CSVDPGGNNEQFF
TRBJ1-6,TRBD1,TRBV19,.,TGTGCCAGTCGCGACAGGGATTATAATTCACCCCTCCACTTT,CASRDRDYNSPLHF
TRBJ2-3,.,TRBV27,.,TGTGCCAGCAGTCCCTATTCAACAGATACGCAGTATTTT,CASSPYSTDTQYF
TRBJ2-3,TRBD2,TRBV27,once,TGTGCCAGCAGTCGACGACCCCCGGGACTAGCGGGAGTTCCGGCGGATACGCAGTATTTT,CASSRRPPGLAGVPADTQYF
TRBJ2-5,TRBD2,TRBV7-9,.,TGTGCCAGCAGCTTAGTTACTAGCGGACAAGAGACCCAGTACTTC,CASSLVTSGQETQYF
TRBJ2-7,.,TRBV28,.,TGTGCCAGCAGTCCAGTCGAGGGAATTCGGGCGTACTACGAGCAGTACTTC,CASSPVEGIRAYYEQYF
TRBJ2-1,.,TRBV5-1,.,TGCGCCAGCAGCTCTAGCGAGGATTACAATGAGCAGTTCTTC,CASSSSEDYNEQFF
TRBJ2-2,.,TRBV7-3,.,TGTGCCAGCAGCTTACATGCGAACACCGGGGAGCTGTTTTTT,CASSLHANTGELFF
TRBJ1-1,.,TRBV19,.,TGTGCCAGTACTATATCCGGGTACACTGAAGCTTTCTTT,CASTISGYTEAFF
TRBJ2-3,.,TRBV20-1,.,TGCAGTGCTAGTAGGCGGGCTAGCACAGATACGCAGTATTTT,CSASRRASTDTQYF
TRBJ2-5,.,TRBV10-1,.,TGCGCCAGCAGTGAGTCCAACGGGGAAGAGACCCAGTACTTC,CASSESNGEETQYF
TRBJ2-1,TRBD2,TRBV11-3,.,TGTGCCAGCAGCTCCCGGACTAGCGGGGTGAATGAGCAGTTCTTC,CASSSRTSGVNEQFF
TRBJ2-3,.,TRBV24-1,once,TGTGCCACCAGTGACTCTCTCACAGATACGCAGTATTTT,CATSDSLTDTQYF
TRBJ1-1,TRBD1,TRBV27,.,TGTGCCAGCAGTCTGGGACAGAGCATGAACACTGAAGCTTTCTTT,CASSLGQSMNTEAFF
TRBJ2-1,.,TRBV9,.,TGTGCCAGCAGCGTGACTTATAGCTCCTACAATGAGCAGTTCTTC,CASSVTYSSYNEQFF
TRBJ2-7,TRBD2,TRBV19,.,TGTGCCAGTAGTATAGTGGGGAGAGCGGGAGGCTCCTACGAGCAGTACTTC,CASSIVGRAGGSYEQYF
TRBJ1-1,.,TRBV6-2/TRBV6-3,.,TGTGCCAGCAGTTACCCAGGGGCCACTGAAGCTTTCTTT,CASSYPGATEAFF
TRBJ2-3,.,TRBV5-1,.,TGCGCCAGCAGCTTGGGTAGCGGCACAGATACGCAGTATTTT,CASSLGSGTDTQYF
TRBJ1-2,.,TRBV3-1/TRBV3-2,.,TGTGCCAGCAGCCAAGGAGTGACAGCTAACTATGGCTACACCTTC,CASSQGVTANYGYTF
TRBJ2-7,.,TRBV29-1,.,TGCAGCGTTGGGCCTAAGGCAGGGACCTACGAGCAGTACTTC,CSVGPKAGTYEQYF
TRBJ2-1,TRBD1,TRBV7-2,.,TGTGCCAGCAGCTTAGCGGGGACAGGGTCCTACAATGAGCAGTTCTTC,CASSLAGTGSYNEQFF
TRBJ1-4,.,TRBV7-9,.,TGTGCCAGCAGCTTGGGCAGTGAAAAACTGTTTTTT,CASSLGSEKLFF
TRBJ2-3,TRBD2,TRBV13,.,TGTGCCAGCAGAAAAACCTGGACTAGCGGGAATATAGATACGCAGTATTTT,CASRKTWTSGNIDTQYF
TRBJ2-1,.,TRBV2,.,TGTGCCAGCAGGAAGAGATTGAGGGGGATTAACAATGAGCAGTTCTTC,CASRKRLRGINNEQFF
TRBJ2-1,.,TRBV28,.,TGTGCCAGCAGTTTCTGGCCTAGTGGGTACAATGAGCAGTTCTTC,CASSFWPSGYNEQFF
TRBJ2-7,TRBD2,TRBV6-5,.,TGTGCCAGCAGTATGCTAGCGGTCTACGAGCAGTACTTC,CASSMLAVYEQYF
TRBJ2-1,.,TRBV7-9,.,TGTGCCAGCAGCTCCCGGGAGAAAATTTCCTACAATGAGCAGTTCTTC,CASSSREKISYNEQFF
TRBJ2-2,.,TRBV7-8,.,TGTGCCAGCAGCCCTAACCTAGGATTCACCGGGGAGCTGTTTTTT,CASSPNLGFTGELFF